This entry lists 6 T cell receptor beta chains sequenced from one sample in a study of regulatory T cells in long-lasting Graves disease. Noted time point: newly diagnosed GD, antithyroid drugs for less than 3 months. PBMCs were the source of the RNA used for TCR sequencing. In building TCR beta libraries, iRepertoire HTBI primers were used together with Arm-PCR of CDR3 regions. From the multiplex PCR reads, TCRdb called clonotypes with MiXCR, one entry per CDR3 protein. The sample has 500,000 to 700,000 distinct CDR3 sequences, around 15% seen once. These data also formed part of another study, on T cells in Graves' hyperthyroidism and ophthalmopathy.

The sequencing here drew on peripheral blood mononuclear cells (PBMCs), taken at new diagnosis, from a patient treated with antithyroid drugs. The receptors here all came from a woman aged 25 to 45 with Graves disease.

The chain combines TRBV5-4 with TRBJ2-1; a weak D match, TRBD2 (5 bases). The CDR3 runs 16 residues. Germline loops: CDR1 SGHNT, CDR2 YYREEE (reference sequence). V shed 0 bases and J shed 0 bases, with 10 bases lying between them. The CDR3 here is CASSLDPRDSYNEQFF. For the CDR3, the DNA is TGTGCCAGCAGCTTGGACCCTCGGGACTCCTACAATGAGCAGTTCTTC.

This clonotype was picked up many times. The CDR3 sequence: CSTGTDSNYGYTF. CDR3 in DNA: TGCAGTACCGGGACAGACTCTAACTATGGCTACACCTTC. V usage is TRBV20-1 and J usage is TRBJ1-2; TRBD1 matches at 7 bases. The V gene's germline CDR1 is DFQATT and CDR2 SNEGSKA (reference sequence). CDR3 length: 13 amino acids. V gave up 8 bases and J gave up 0 bases; unmatched junction bases: 6.

This clonotype occurred many times. The V gene is TRBV7-9, the J gene TRBJ1-1; no clear D gene. The CDR3 extends over 14 amino acids. Between the trimmed V and J ends, which lost 1 base and 0 bases, there was a span of 6 bases. Germline V gene lookup returns CDR1 SEHNR and CDR2 FQNEAQ (reference sequence). The CDR3 spells CASSLVAMNTEAFF. The CDR3 nucleotides are TGTGCCAGCAGCTTAGTAGCCATGAACACTGAAGCTTTCTTT.

This clonotype was seen many times. This chain joins TRBV6-5 and TRBJ1-1; D is undetermined. CDR1 and CDR2 from the germline V gene are MNHEY and SVGAGI. The V end lost 2 bases, the J end lost 4 bases, and 11 bases lay between the germline ends. The CDR3 covers 14 residues. The CDR3 bases are TGTGCCAGCAGTTACAGGGTGTCGGTCACTGAAGCTTTCTTT. Translated: CASSYRVSVTEAFF.

At least ten counts were recorded for this clonotype. The chain employs TRBV6-1 and TRBJ1-2, with 7 bases lining up with TRBD1. CDR1 is MNHNS, CDR2 SASEGT, per germline. The CDR3 contains 16 residues. The V and J ends lost 3 bases and 5 bases, in that order; junction bases with no gene match: 12. CDR3 in amino acids: CASSDSIRGTAYGYTF. CDR3 in DNA: TGTGCCAGCAGTGATTCTATCCGCGGGACAGCTTATGGCTACACCTTC.

In DNA form, the CDR3 reads TGTGCCAGCAGGCGACAGACCAATGAGCAGTTCTTC. Amino acids: CASRRQTNEQFF. J is TRBJ2-1 and V is TRBV6-1; D may be TRBD1 (5 bases). The length of the CDR3 is 12 residues. Germline CDR1 and CDR2: MNHNS and SASEGT. Trimming took off 6 bases at V and 6 bases at J, with 9 bases between the two ends.